These 20 T cell receptor beta chains originate from one sample sequenced in a study of regulatory T cells in long-lasting Graves disease. The time point was: newly diagnosed GD, antithyroid drugs for less than 3 months. From PBMCs, RNA was extracted and then used to make the TCR library. With iRepertoire HTBI primers and Arm-PCR of CDR3 regions, TCR beta libraries were built. TCRdb itself ran the multiplex PCR reads through MiXCR, one entry per CDR3 protein. This sample has hundreds of thousands of distinct CDR3 sequences; roughly a sixth occur once, and the top ten carry roughly 25%. Another study also made use of these data, one on T cells in Graves' hyperthyroidism and ophthalmopathy.

The source was peripheral blood mononuclear cells (PBMCs), collected at new diagnosis, from a patient treated with antithyroid drugs. These TCRs come from a woman aged 35-65 years with Graves disease.

This chain uses TRBV4-1 with TRBJ1-2; D may be TRBD1 (5 bases). V was trimmed by 3 bases and J by 9 bases, leaving 20 bases between them. Germline V gives CDR1 MGHRA, CDR2 YSYEKL. The CDR3 length is 15 residues. CDR3 DNA sequence: TGCGCCAGCAGCCAGCCGACAGACAATGGAAGGAGCTACACCTTC. It translates to CASSQPTDNGRSYTF.

In its sample, this clonotype was seen many times. The chain joins TRBV12-3 or TRBV12-4 to TRBJ1-1; D not certain. V shed 5 bases and J shed 7 bases, with 8 bases lying between them. The CDR3 has 11 amino acids. CDR3 sequence (DNA): TGTGCCAGCAGTCTTGTATATGAAGCTTTCTTT. Residues: CASSLVYEAFF.

This clonotype was counted at least ten times. At one end the junction does not follow the germline gene, possibly because of a read error. This chain connects TRBV18 to TRBJ2-3; 9 nucleotides agree with TRBD2. The CDR3 is made up of 15 amino acids. Germline loops: CDR1 KGHSH, CDR2 LQKENI. CDR3: CASSEAGTSTYTQYF. As DNA, the CDR3 is TGTGCCAGCTCGGAGGCAGGGACTAGCACATATACGCAGTATTTT.

V and J are TRBV27 and TRBJ2-5; 11 bases agree with TRBD1. This CDR3 is 15 amino acids long. Germline CDR1 and CDR2: MNHEY and SMNVEV (reference sequence). V shed 6 bases and J 4 bases; nucleotides not matched to a gene: 7. The CDR3 DNA reads TGTGCCAGCAGGGGGGGGACAGGGGGTCGAGAGACCCAGTACTTC. It codes for CASRGGTGGRETQYF.

This clonotype was seen ten or more times. This sequence joins TRBV24-1 and TRBJ2-3; TRBD2 aligns across 7 bases. The CDR3 has 16 residues. Looked up from germline, CDR1 is KGHDR and CDR2 is SFDVKD. With V trimmed by 1 base and J by 2 bases, 5 bases remained unmatched. The CDR3 reads CATSDFGGGNTDTQYF. The DNA of the CDR3 is TGTGCCACCAGTGATTTTGGCGGGGGAAACACAGATACGCAGTATTTT.

Written as DNA, the CDR3 is TGCGCCAGCAGATTAGGCCCGGGACGAAGCTCTGGAAACACCATATATTTT. This encodes CASRLGPGRSSGNTIYF. V is TRBV10-2 and J is TRBJ1-3, with D tentatively TRBD1 (5 bases). Germline loops: CDR1 WSHSY, CDR2 SAAADI. The germline V and J ends were trimmed by 6 bases and 0 bases, with 18 bases remaining between them. This CDR3 comprises 17 residues.

This clonotype has just a few counts. The chain recombines TRBV5-1 with TRBJ1-1, with 8 bases matching TRBD1. This CDR3 is built from 15 residues. J was trimmed by 3 bases and V by 2 bases; bases with no gene match: 6. The germline gives CDR1 SGHRS, CDR2 YFSETQ. The DNA for the CDR3 is TGCGCCAGCAGCTTACGACAGGGGCGGGACACTGAAGCTTTCTTT. Translating gives CASSLRQGRDTEAFF.

This clonotype appeared a few times. The rearrangement joins TRBV12-3 or TRBV12-4 to TRBJ2-2; D gene unclear. Trimming left V 3 bases short and J 6 bases short, with 11 bases between. The CDR3 length is 14 residues. The CDR3 DNA reads TGTGCCAGCAGTTTTGAGTATCCACCCGGGGAGCTGTTTTTT. Its protein is CASSFEYPPGELFF.

This clonotype occurred many times. The CDR3 DNA reads as TGTGCCAGCAGCTTCGAAACAGGGTCGGCCCATGAGCAGTTCTTC. Its translation is CASSFETGSAHEQFF. The genes are TRBV7-3 and TRBJ2-1; weak D call: TRBD1 (6 bases). V was shortened by 3 bases and J by 8 bases, with 17 bases between the two germline ends. This CDR3 has 15 residues. The V gene's germline CDR1 is SGHTA and CDR2 FQGTGA.

A few counts support this clonotype. The CDR3 DNA reads as TGTGCCAGCAGTCCAGAAGGCTGGAGCTCCTACGAGCAGTACTTC. Translated: CASSPEGWSSYEQYF. V is TRBV5-4 and J is TRBJ2-7; D gene unclear. CDR3 size: 15 residues. Trimming removed 5 bases at V and 0 bases at J, with 15 bases between. Looked up from germline, CDR1 is SGHNT and CDR2 is YYREEE (reference sequence).

The chain employs TRBV4-1 and TRBJ2-5; 13 bases align to TRBD2. The germline V gene encodes CDR1 MGHRA and CDR2 YSYEKL. V gave up 4 bases and J gave up 4 bases; unmatched junction bases: 9. CDR3 length: 17 amino acids. CDR3 sequence reads: CASSPLLAGGLGETQYF. In DNA form, the CDR3 reads TGCGCCAGCAGCCCTTTACTAGCGGGGGGGCTGGGAGAGACCCAGTACTTC.

The V gene is TRBV5-6, the J gene TRBJ2-1; TRBD1 agrees at 10 bases. Germline CDR1 reads SGHDT; CDR2 reads YYEEEE. CDR3 length: 15 amino acids. V was clipped by 5 bases and J by 7 bases; unmatched bases: 9. In DNA form, the CDR3 reads TGTGCCAGCAGAAACCGGGACAGGGGAAGGAATGAGCAGTTCTTC. Encoded protein: CASRNRDRGRNEQFF.

This clonotype was detected a few times. The chain employs TRBV6-5 and TRBJ1-1, with D perhaps TRBD1 (5 bases). Per the germline V gene, CDR1 is MNHEY and CDR2 is SVGAGI. There are 15 residues in the CDR3. V was cut by 2 bases and J by 4 bases, with 14 bases left in between. CDR3: CASSYPPGVGTEAFF. The CDR3 DNA reads as TGTGCCAGCAGTTACCCACCGGGGGTCGGCACTGAAGCTTTCTTT.

Many counts were recorded for this clonotype. This sequence joins TRBV12-3 or TRBV12-4 and TRBJ1-5, with no clear D. V shed 1 base and J shed 0 bases, with 4 bases lying between them. This CDR3 spans 14 amino acids. Here the CDR3 DNA reads TGTGCCAGCAGTTTAGGACATAGCAATCAGCCCCAGCATTTT. This sequence encodes CASSLGHSNQPQHF.

Ten or more counts support this clonotype. The V call is TRBV28, the J call TRBJ2-7; D unresolved. Trimming left V 5 bases short and J 3 bases short, with 11 bases between. This CDR3 is 13 amino acids long. Germline CDR1 is MDHEN and CDR2 is SYDVKM. CDR3 DNA: TGTGCCAGCAGTCCCAATGGGCTCTACGAGCAGTACTTC. This encodes CASSPNGLYEQYF.

The chain uses TRBV10-3 and TRBJ1-6, with no clear D. V was pared by 0 bases and J by 6 bases, with 6 bases between. Germline lookup yields CDR1 ENHRY and CDR2 SYGVKD. This CDR3 spans 14 amino acids. CDR3 sequence: CAISESQVNSPLHF. For the CDR3, the DNA is TGTGCCATCAGTGAGTCGCAGGTTAATTCACCCCTCCACTTT.

This clonotype was observed many times. The gene calls are TRBV6-2 or TRBV6-3 and TRBJ2-7, with TRBD1 as a possible D gene (5 bases). The germline V gene has CDR1 MNHEY and CDR2 SVGEGT. The ends were cut back, 2 bases at V and 2 bases at J, with 16 bases in the middle. The CDR3 runs to 16 residues. This CDR3 is CASSYGRGAYPYEQYF. The CDR3 DNA is TGTGCCAGCAGTTACGGTAGGGGCGCATATCCCTACGAGCAGTACTTC.

The J gene is TRBJ2-7, the V gene TRBV10-3, with D perhaps TRBD2 (5 bases). Germline V gene lookup returns CDR1 ENHRY and CDR2 SYGVKD. The CDR3 has 13 amino acids. V was trimmed by 9 bases and J by 5 bases, leaving 17 bases between them. The CDR3 spells CAIRAPMEDEQYF. The DNA of the CDR3 is TGTGCCATTCGGGCCCCCATGGAGGACGAGCAGTACTTC.

This clonotype was picked up many times. The chain carries TRBV3-1 and TRBJ1-1; D is possibly TRBD1 (5 bases). This CDR3 spans 13 amino acids. Germline values: CDR1 LGHDT, CDR2 YNNKEL (reference sequence). The ends were cut back, 4 bases at V and 3 bases at J, with 9 bases in the middle. CDR3 bases: TGTGCCAGCAGCCGTGACAGATACACTGAAGCTTTCTTT. Its protein is CASSRDRYTEAFF.

Only a few counts were recorded for this clonotype. The chain joins TRBV4-1 to TRBJ2-1; a weak D match, TRBD1 (5 bases). This CDR3 has 13 amino acids. Germline V gene lookup returns CDR1 MGHRA and CDR2 YSYEKL. V dropped 7 bases and J dropped 8 bases, with 15 bases sitting between them. Here the CDR3 reads CASTAQGADEQFF. The CDR3 DNA follows: TGCGCCAGCACAGCGCAAGGGGCGGATGAGCAGTTCTTC.